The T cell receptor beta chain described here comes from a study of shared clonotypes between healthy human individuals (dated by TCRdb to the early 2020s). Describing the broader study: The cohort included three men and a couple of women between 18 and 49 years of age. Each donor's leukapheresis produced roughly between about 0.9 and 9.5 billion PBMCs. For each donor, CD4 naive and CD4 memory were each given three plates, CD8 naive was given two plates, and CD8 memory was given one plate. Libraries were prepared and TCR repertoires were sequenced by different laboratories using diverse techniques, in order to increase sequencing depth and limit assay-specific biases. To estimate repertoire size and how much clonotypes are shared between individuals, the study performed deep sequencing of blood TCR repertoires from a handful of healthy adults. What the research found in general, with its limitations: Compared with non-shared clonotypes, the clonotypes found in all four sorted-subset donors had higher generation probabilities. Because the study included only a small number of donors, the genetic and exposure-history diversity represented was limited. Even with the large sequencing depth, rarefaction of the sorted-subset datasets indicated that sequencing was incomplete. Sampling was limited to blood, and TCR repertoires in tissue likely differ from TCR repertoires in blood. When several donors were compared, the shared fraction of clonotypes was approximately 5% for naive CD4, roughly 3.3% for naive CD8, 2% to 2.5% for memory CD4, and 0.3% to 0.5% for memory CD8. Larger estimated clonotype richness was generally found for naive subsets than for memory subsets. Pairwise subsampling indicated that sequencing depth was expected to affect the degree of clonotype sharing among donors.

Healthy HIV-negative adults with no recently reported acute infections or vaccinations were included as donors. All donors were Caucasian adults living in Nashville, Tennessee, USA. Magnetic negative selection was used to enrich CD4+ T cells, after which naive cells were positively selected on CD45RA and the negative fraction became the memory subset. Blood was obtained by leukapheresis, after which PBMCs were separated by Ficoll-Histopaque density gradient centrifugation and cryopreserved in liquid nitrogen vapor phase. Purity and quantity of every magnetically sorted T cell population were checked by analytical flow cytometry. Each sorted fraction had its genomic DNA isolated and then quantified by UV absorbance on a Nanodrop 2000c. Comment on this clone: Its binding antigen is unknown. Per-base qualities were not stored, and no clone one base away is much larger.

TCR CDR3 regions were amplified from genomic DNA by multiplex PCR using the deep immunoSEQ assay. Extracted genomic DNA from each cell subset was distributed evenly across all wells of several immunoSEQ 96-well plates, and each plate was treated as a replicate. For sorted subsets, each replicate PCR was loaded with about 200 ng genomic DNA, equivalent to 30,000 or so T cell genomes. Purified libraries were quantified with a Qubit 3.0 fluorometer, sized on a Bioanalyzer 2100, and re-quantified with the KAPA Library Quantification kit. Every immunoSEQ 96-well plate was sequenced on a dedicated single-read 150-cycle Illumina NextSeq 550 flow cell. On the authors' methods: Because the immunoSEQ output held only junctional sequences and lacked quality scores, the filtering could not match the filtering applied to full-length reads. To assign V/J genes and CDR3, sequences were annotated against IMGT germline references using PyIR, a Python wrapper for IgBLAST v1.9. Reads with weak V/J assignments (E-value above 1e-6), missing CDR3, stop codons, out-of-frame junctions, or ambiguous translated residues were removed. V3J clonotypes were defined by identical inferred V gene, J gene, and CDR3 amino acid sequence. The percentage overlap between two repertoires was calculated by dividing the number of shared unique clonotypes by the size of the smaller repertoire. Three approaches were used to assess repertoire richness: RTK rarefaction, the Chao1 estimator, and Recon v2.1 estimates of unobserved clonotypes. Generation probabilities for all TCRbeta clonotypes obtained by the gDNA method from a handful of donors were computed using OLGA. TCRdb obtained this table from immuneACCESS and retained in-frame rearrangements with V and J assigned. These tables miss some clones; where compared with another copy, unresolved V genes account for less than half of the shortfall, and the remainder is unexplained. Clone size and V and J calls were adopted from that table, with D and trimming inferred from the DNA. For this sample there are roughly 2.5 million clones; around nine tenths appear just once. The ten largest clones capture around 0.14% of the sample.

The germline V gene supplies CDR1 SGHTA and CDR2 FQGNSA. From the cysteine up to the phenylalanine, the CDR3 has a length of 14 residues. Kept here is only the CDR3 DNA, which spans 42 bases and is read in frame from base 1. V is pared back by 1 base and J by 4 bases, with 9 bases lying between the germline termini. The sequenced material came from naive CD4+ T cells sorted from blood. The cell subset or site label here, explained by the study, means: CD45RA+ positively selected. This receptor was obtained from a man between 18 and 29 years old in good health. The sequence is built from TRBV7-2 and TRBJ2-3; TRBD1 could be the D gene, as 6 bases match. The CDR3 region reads CASSLGRGPDTQYF. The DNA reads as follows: TGTGCCAGCAGCTTAGGCAGGGGACCAGATACGCAGTATTTT.